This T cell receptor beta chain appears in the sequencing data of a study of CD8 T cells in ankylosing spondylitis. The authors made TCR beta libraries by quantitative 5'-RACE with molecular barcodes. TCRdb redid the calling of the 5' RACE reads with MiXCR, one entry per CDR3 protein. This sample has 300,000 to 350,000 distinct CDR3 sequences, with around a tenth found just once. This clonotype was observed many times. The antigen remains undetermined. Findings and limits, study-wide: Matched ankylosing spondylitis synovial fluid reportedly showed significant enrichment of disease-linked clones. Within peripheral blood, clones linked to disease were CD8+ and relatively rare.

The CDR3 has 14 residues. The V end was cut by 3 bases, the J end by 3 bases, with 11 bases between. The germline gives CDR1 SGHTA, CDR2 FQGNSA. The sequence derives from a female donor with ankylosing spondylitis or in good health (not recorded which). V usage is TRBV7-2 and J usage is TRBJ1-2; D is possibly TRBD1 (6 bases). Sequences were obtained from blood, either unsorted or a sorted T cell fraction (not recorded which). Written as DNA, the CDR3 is TGTGCCAGCAGCTTGAGAAAGGGGGACTATGGCTACACCTTC. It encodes CASSLRKGDYGYTF.